The next 14 T cell receptor beta chains were all read from a single sample in a study of blood T cells in healthy people across ages. For the second PCR, which ran for roughly 7 to 11 cycles, a sample-barcoded 5' primer and a J-beta primer mix were used. TCRdb processed the 5' RACE reads anew with MiXCR; each CDR3 protein has one entry. The sample has around 750,000 distinct CDR3 sequences, 40% to 65% seen once; the top ten hold about 38%. Sequencing used blood. The receptors here all came from a man at least 80 years old in good health.

This sequence joins TRBV25-1 and TRBJ1-4, with D maybe TRBD1 (6 bases). The CDR3 loop spans 14 amino acids. V shed 8 bases and J shed 5 bases, with 15 bases lying between them. The V gene's germline CDR1 is MGHDK and CDR2 SYGVNS. CDR3 sequence reads: CASGPGQENEKLFF. CDR3 in DNA: TGTGCCAGCGGCCCGGGACAAGAGAATGAAAAACTGTTTTTT.

The chain links TRBV6-1 to TRBJ2-5, with TRBD2 matching over 7 bases. V dropped 8 bases and J dropped 1; count of bases not matched to a gene: 10. Germline V gives CDR1 MNHNS, CDR2 SASEGT. The CDR3 contains 15 residues. The CDR3 nucleotides read TGTGCCAGCGGGAGGCTAGCGGTCATCCAAGAGACCCAGTACTTC. This gives the protein CASGRLAVIQETQYF.

As to this clonotype: One end of the junction is discordant with germline, which a read error may explain. The CDR3 nucleotides read TGTGCCAGCTCCTCGGGGTTAACAGATACGCTGTATTTT. This sequence encodes CASSSGLTDTLYF. This chain joins TRBV28 and TRBJ2-3, with D possibly being TRBD2 (5 bases). The CDR3 is 13 residues long. CDR1 MDHEN and CDR2 SYDVKM come from the germline V gene.

The chain joins TRBV5-1 to TRBJ1-6; 7 bases line up with TRBD1. The CDR3 has 15 residues. Germline CDR1 SGHRS, CDR2 YFSETQ. V shed 5 bases and J 10 bases; nucleotides not matched to a gene: 12. The CDR3 protein is CASRRSPTGRSPLHF. The CDR3 DNA sequence: TGCGCCAGCAGACGATCTCCGACAGGGCGGTCACCCCTCCACTTT.

With respect to this clonotype: Mismatch with germline at one junction end may stem from a read error. V and J are TRBV20-1 and TRBJ2-3, with 12 bases matching TRBD1. Germline loops: CDR1 DFQATT, CDR2 SNEGSKA (reference sequence). This CDR3 comprises 15 residues. The CDR3 nucleotides read TGCAGTGCTAGATGGGGACAGGGGGCCACAGATGCGCAGTATTTT. Translated, it gives CSARWGQGATDAQYF.

As DNA, the CDR3 is TGTGCCTGGAGTTGGACTAGCGGGAGTCATGAGCAGTTCTTC. It translates to CAWSWTSGSHEQFF. This rearrangement joins TRBV30 to TRBJ2-1, with 13 nucleotides matching TRBD2. CDR1 and CDR2 (germline): GTSNPN, SVGIG (reference sequence). The CDR3 loop spans 14 amino acids. V gave up 2 bases and J gave up 8 bases; unmatched junction bases: 3.

The chain couples TRBV20-1 to TRBJ2-5; TRBD2 aligns across 11 bases. There are 17 residues in the CDR3. The V and J ends lost 1 base and 3 bases, in that order; junction bases with no gene match: 10. Germline CDR1 and CDR2: DFQATT and SNEGSKA (reference sequence). CDR3 in amino acids: CSARGWDSGRGEETQYF. The CDR3 DNA reads as TGCAGTGCTAGAGGATGGGATAGCGGGAGGGGAGAAGAGACCCAGTACTTC.

This rearrangement joins TRBV2 to TRBJ2-5, with D perhaps matching TRBD1 or TRBD2 (6 bases each). CDR3 size: 15 residues. V lost 3 bases, J lost 11 bases, and 22 bases lay in between. Germline lookup yields CDR1 SNHLY and CDR2 FYNNEI. The CDR3 region is CASSDVVQGGSKQYF. CDR3 nucleotides: TGTGCCAGCAGTGACGTGGTACAGGGAGGTAGCAAGCAGTACTTC.

The chain couples TRBV7-8 to TRBJ2-7; D is unresolved. The V end lost 2 bases, the J end lost 1 base, and 6 bases lay between the germline ends. The CDR3 runs to 13 residues. Germline CDR1 and CDR2: SGHVS and FQNEAQ. In DNA, the CDR3 is TGTGCCAGCAGCTTACTGCCATCCTACGAGCAGTACTTC. It translates to CASSLLPSYEQYF. Complete variable domain (other parts from reference TRBV7-8 and TRBJ2-7): GAGVSQSPRYKVAKRGQDVALRCDPISGHVSLFWYQQALGQGPEFLTYFQNEAQLDKSGLPSDRFFAERPEGSVSTLKIQRTQQEDSAVYLCASSLLPSYEQYFGPGTRLTVT.

Note on this clonotype: An end of the junction does not agree with germline; a read error may underlie this. This rearrangement joins TRBV28 to TRBJ2-3; D ambiguous. The CDR3 has 16 residues. Germline V CDR1 and CDR2: MDHEN, SYDVKM. CDR3 sequence (DNA): TGCGCCAGCAGTTTTGACTCATGGTTTGGCACAGATACGCAGTATTTT. It is translated as CASSFDSWFGTDTQYF.

This clonotype occurred a few times. The V and J genes are TRBV29-1 and TRBJ2-1; TRBD2 matches 7 bases. Trimming took 2 bases from V and 9 from J; bases not matched to a gene: 13. The CDR3 extends over 15 amino acids. Germline CDR1 reads SQVTM; CDR2 reads ANQGSEA. The chain's CDR3 is CSVESLAVPIGEQFF. In DNA, the CDR3 is TGCAGCGTTGAAAGTCTAGCGGTGCCAATCGGTGAGCAGTTCTTC.

The table lists this clonotype with a few counts. The V gene is TRBV19, the J gene TRBJ2-1; D remains ambiguous. V was clipped by 1 base and J by 9 bases, with 4 bases between them. Per germline, CDR1 LNHDA and CDR2 SQIVND (reference sequence). The CDR3 runs 11 residues. Here the CDR3 reads CASSIAGEQFF. CDR3 coding DNA: TGTGCCAGTAGTATAGCGGGTGAGCAGTTCTTC.

This chain joins TRBV9 and TRBJ2-1; D is undetermined. Trimming took 6 bases from V and 2 from J, leaving 9 bases between them. Germline V gene data show CDR1 as SGDLS and CDR2 as YYNGEE. The CDR3 has 13 amino acids. The chain's CDR3 is CASTVGAYNEQFF. DNA for the CDR3: TGTGCCAGCACCGTGGGTGCCTACAATGAGCAGTTCTTC.

The chain is built from TRBV3-1 and TRBJ1-1; D might be TRBD1 (5 bases). The V gene's germline CDR1 is LGHDT and CDR2 YNNKEL (reference sequence). The CDR3 totals 13 residues. V shed 4 bases and J shed 6 bases, with 12 bases lying between them. The DNA for the CDR3 is TGTGCCAGCAGCCTCTTAGACAGTCCTGAAGCTTTCTTT. Its translation: CASSLLDSPEAFF.